One TCR beta chain is described in this entry. These data are taken from a study of blood T cell repertoires in COVID-19. Trimming took 2 bases from V and 0 from J, leaving 4 bases between them. Germline CDR1 reads SGHVS; CDR2 reads FQNEAQ. This CDR3 has 13 residues. Source study methods: Amplification from reference gene primers served as the basis for estimated nucleated cell counts. Repertoires were generated with immunoSEQ multiplex PCR, while TCRdb's copy carries only in-frame clones and drops some. Clone size and the V and J calls come from that table; the DNA yielded D and trimming. Among some 200,000 clones listed, around 84% were seen once.

The sequencing sample was made of peripheral blood. The chain is built from TRBV7-8 and TRBJ1-2, with no clear D. The receptor comes from a woman older than 75 with active or convalescent COVID-19. This CDR3 reads CASSLNTNYGYTF. The CDR3 DNA is TGTGCCAGCAGCTTAAACACTAACTATGGCTACACCTTC. Together with reference TRBV7-8 and TRBJ1-2, the CDR3 gives the full variable domain: GAGVSQSPRYKVAKRGQDVALRCDPISGHVSLFWYQQALGQGPEFLTYFQNEAQLDKSGLPSDRFFAERPEGSVSTLKIQRTQQEDSAVYLCASSLNTNYGYTFGSGTRLTVV.